These 5 T cell receptor beta chains were sequenced from one sample in a study of T cell responses to AZD1222 COVID-19 vaccine. TCRdb's table, derived via immunoSEQ multiplex PCR, lists solely in-frame clones and lacks some. The sample has more than 90,000 clones; approximately 88% are singletons. The source was peripheral blood, collected 28 days after the second AZD1222 dose. The source of these receptors is an adult who received the AZD1222 COVID-19 vaccine.

A single count supports this clone. The V gene is TRBV9, the J gene TRBJ2-3; TRBD2 matches 7 bases. The CDR3 totals 16 residues. Germline V gives CDR1 SGDLS, CDR2 YYNGEE. V was clipped by 0 bases and J by 0 bases; unmatched bases: 4. As DNA, the CDR3 is TGTGCCAGCAGCGTAGCACGCGGGAGAAGCACAGATACGCAGTATTTT. As protein: CASSVARGRSTDTQYF.

The chain couples TRBV7-2 to TRBJ2-7; D may be TRBD1 (6 bases). V was shortened by 1 base and J by 1 base, with 14 bases between the two germline ends. This CDR3 has 16 amino acids. CDR1 is SGHTA, CDR2 FQGNSA, per germline. This chain's CDR3 is CASSLGTGYGSYEQYF. For the CDR3, the DNA is TGTGCCAGCAGCTTAGGAACAGGGTATGGGTCCTACGAGCAGTACTTC.

This chain links TRBV3-1 (or the pseudogene TRBV3-2) with TRBJ1-6, with D hard to call. The CDR3 spans 16 residues. Trimming took off 0 bases at V and 5 bases at J, with 11 bases between the two ends. Germline V lookup: CDR1 LGHDT, CDR2 YNNKEL (reference sequence). CDR3 DNA sequence: TGTGCCAGCAGCCAAGACGTGCCAGCCAATAATTCACCCCTCCACTTT. Amino acids: CASSQDVPANNSPLHF.

The rearrangement uses TRBV25-1 and TRBJ1-2; no firm D call. The CDR3 is 11 amino acids. The ends were cut back, 2 bases at V and 7 bases at J, with 5 bases in the middle. Germline assignment: CDR1 MGHDK and CDR2 SYGVNS. CDR3 sequence (DNA): TGTGCCAGCAGTGAAGGGGTTGGCTACACCTTC. This encodes CASSEGVGYTF.

This clone appeared a single time. The rearrangement links TRBV5-6 to TRBJ2-3; no definite D call. The CDR3 covers 13 residues. The V and J ends lost 5 bases and 4 bases respectively, with 11 bases between them. Germline V CDR1 and CDR2: SGHDT, YYEEEE. The CDR3 coding sequence is TGTGCCAGCAGGTTTGTTTACGCAGATACGCAGTATTTT. The encoded protein is CASRFVYADTQYF.